These 21 T cell receptor beta chains originate from one sample sequenced in a study of shared clonotypes between healthy human individuals (dated by TCRdb to about 2020). Receptors were amplified or captured by the immunoSEQ multiplex PCR assay. The immuneACCESS repertoire file appears here via TCRdb, limited to in-frame rearrangements. These files lack a portion of the clones; in checked studies, under half of the deficit traces to unresolved V genes, and the cause of the others is not known. The sample table contains roughly 2,000,000 clones; only one count was recorded for about 95% of them. The ten largest make up 0.9% to 1.5% of the sample. CD8 naive samples were obtained by positive selection for CCR7 among CD45RO-negative cells, yielding a CD45RA+CCR7+ population from which TemRA cells were excluded. Sequenced material: naive CD8+ T cells sorted from blood. What the cell subset or site label conveys for this sample: CD45RA+CCR7+. These receptors were collected from a man aged 18-30 years in good health.

The chain is built from TRBV2 and TRBJ1-4; D uncertain. Germline loops: CDR1 SNHLY, CDR2 FYNNEI. The CDR3 loop spans 12 amino acids. Trimming stripped 7 bases from V and 12 bases from J, with 15 bases between. Written as DNA, the CDR3 is TGTGCCAGCAAGTATCTTGGCGAAGAACTGTTTTTT. Translation gives CASKYLGEELFF.

The V call is TRBV14, the J call TRBJ2-1, with TRBD1 identical over 9 bases. CDR1 is SGHDN and CDR2 is FVKESK in the germline V gene. The J segment lost 5 bases and the V segment lost 2 bases, leaving 19 bases of the junction unmatched. The CDR3 spans 20 residues. Written as DNA, the CDR3 is TGTGCCAGCAGCCAAAAAAAGGGGACAGGGAAAGCCCTTACGGACAATGAGCAGTTCTTC. Translated, it gives CASSQKKGTGKALTDNEQFF.

The chain links TRBV11-2 to TRBJ2-7; D possibly corresponds to TRBD1 (5 bases). Trimming pared 2 bases from V and 3 bases from J, leaving 11 bases between. Germline-derived CDR1 and CDR2 are SGHAT and FQNNGV. The CDR3 sequence is 14 residues long. The CDR3 loop reads CASSLYGRDYEQYF. The CDR3 DNA is TGTGCCAGCAGCTTATATGGCAGGGACTACGAGCAGTACTTC.

The chain is built from TRBV27 and TRBJ1-5; D gene ambiguous. V shed 5 bases and J shed 0 bases, with 8 bases lying between them. CDR3 length: 14 residues. The germline V gene has CDR1 MNHEY and CDR2 SMNVEV (reference sequence). The CDR3: CASSVGVSNQPQHF. The CDR3 bases are TGTGCCAGCAGTGTTGGAGTTAGCAATCAGCCCCAGCATTTT.

This clone was seen just once. The chain couples TRBV27 to TRBJ1-1, with 11 bases fitting TRBD1. Per germline, CDR1 MNHEY and CDR2 SMNVEV (reference sequence). There are 14 residues in the CDR3. The junction had 6 bases not matched to a gene; V was cut back by 5 bases and J by 7 bases. This CDR3 is CASSEVGQGGEAFF. For the CDR3, the DNA is TGTGCCAGCAGTGAGGTGGGACAGGGGGGTGAAGCTTTCTTT.

This clone was observed once. This chain joins TRBV5-4 and TRBJ2-7; TRBD2 agrees at 14 bases. After removal of 0 bases from V and 6 bases from J, the junction contained 2 bases not matched to a gene. CDR1 is SGHNT, CDR2 YYREEE, per germline (reference sequence). This CDR3 is built from 15 residues. The CDR3 coding sequence is TGTGCCAGCAGCTTGGGGGGACTAGCGGGAGTCGAGCAGTACTTC. Amino acids: CASSLGGLAGVEQYF.

This clone appeared once. This sample also contains other DNA sequences that code for the same CDR3. V gene TRBV5-1 combines with J gene TRBJ2-5, with 7 bases identical to TRBD1. With V trimmed by 2 bases and J by 1 base, 2 bases remained unmatched. The CDR3 runs 14 residues. In germline, CDR1 is SGHRS, CDR2 YFSETQ. CDR3 coding DNA: TGCGCCAGCAGCTTTGGGACAGCCCAAGAGACCCAGTACTTC. This codes for CASSFGTAQETQYF.

The V gene is TRBV7-9, the J gene TRBJ2-7; 8 bases map to TRBD1. The germline gives CDR1 SEHNR, CDR2 FQNEAQ (reference sequence). The ends lost 3 bases at V and 3 bases at J; junction bases unmatched: 4. The CDR3 loop spans 14 amino acids. CDR3 coding DNA: TGTGCCAGCAGCTTGGACAGGGCTTTCTACGAGCAGTACTTC. Protein product: CASSLDRAFYEQYF. The whole variable domain, remainder taken from reference TRBV7-9 and TRBJ2-7, is DTGVSQNPRHKITKRGQNVTFRCDPISEHNRLYWYRQTLGQGPEFLTYFQNEAQLEKSRLLSDRFSAERPKGSFSTLEIQRTEQGDSAMYLCASSLDRAFYEQYFGPGTRLTVT.

Notes on this clone: Within the sample, other DNA sequences also encode this same CDR3. CDR3 DNA: TGTGCCAGCAGCGTAGGAGGAGGGACGTACGGCTACACCTTC. Translated, it gives CASSVGGGTYGYTF. V usage is TRBV9 and J usage is TRBJ1-2; possibly TRBD1 for D (5 bases). The CDR3 totals 14 residues. CDR1 SGDLS and CDR2 YYNGEE come from the germline V gene. Trimming cost V 0 bases and J 8 bases, with 14 bases left between them.

The chain combines TRBV28 with TRBJ1-5; perhaps TRBD1 as D (5 bases). Germline V CDR1 and CDR2: MDHEN, SYDVKM. There are 15 residues in the CDR3. Trimming took off 6 bases at V and 3 bases at J, with 15 bases between the two ends. The CDR3 sequence: CASSPGSASNQPQHF. CDR3 in DNA: TGTGCCAGCAGCCCAGGGTCCGCTTCCAATCAGCCCCAGCATTTT.

In the case of this clone: Other nucleotide sequences in the sample specify the same CDR3. This sequence joins TRBV19 and TRBJ2-7; D not resolved. Germline lookup yields CDR1 LNHDA and CDR2 SQIVND (reference sequence). CDR3 length equals 11 residues. Trimming removed 5 bases at V and 3 bases at J, with 5 bases between. CDR3 coding DNA: TGTGCCAGTAGTTCGGGCTACGAGCAGTACTTC. Translation gives CASSSGYEQYF.

The V gene is TRBV30, the J gene TRBJ1-3; maybe TRBD1 (5 bases). The germline V gene encodes CDR1 GTSNPN and CDR2 SVGIG (reference sequence). The CDR3 length is 16 residues. Trimming removed 0 bases from V and 3 bases from J, with 15 bases in between. CDR3 DNA: TGTGCCTGGAGTGTACACCTGGAGGGGCGTGGAAACACCATATATTTT. Its translation is CAWSVHLEGRGNTIYF. Full variable domain (missing parts from reference TRBV30 and TRBJ1-3): SQTIHQWPATLVQPVGSPLSLECTVEGTSNPNLYWYRQAAGRGLQLLFYSVGIGQISSEVPQNLSASRPQDRQFILSSKKLLLSDSGFYLCAWSVHLEGRGNTIYFGEGSWLTVV.

Concerning this clone: The same CDR3 also results from other DNA sequences found in this sample. The rearrangement uses TRBV7-9 and TRBJ2-7; TRBD1 is a possible D gene (6 bases). CDR3 length: 14 residues. Germline V gene lookup returns CDR1 SEHNR and CDR2 FQNEAQ (reference sequence). The V gene lost 5 bases and the J gene lost 4 bases, with 15 bases spanning the gap. The CDR3 here is CASSTSGTSYEQYF. CDR3 in DNA: TGTGCCAGCAGCACATCCGGGACAAGTTACGAGCAGTACTTC.

The chain combines TRBV10-2 with TRBJ2-3, with D unresolved. Trimming took 8 bases from V and 0 from J, leaving 3 bases between them. The germline CDR1 and CDR2 sequences are WSHSY and SAAADI. CDR3 length: 11 amino acids. CDR3 sequence: CASLSTDTQYF. In nucleotides, the CDR3 is TGCGCCAGCCTAAGCACAGATACGCAGTATTTT.

V usage is TRBV27 and J usage is TRBJ1-1; 10 nucleotides align to TRBD1. Germline V gene sequence: CDR1 MNHEY, CDR2 SMNVEV (reference sequence). Trimming took 0 bases from V and 3 from J; bases not matched to a gene: 7. The CDR3 runs 17 residues. In nucleotides, the CDR3 is TGTGCCAGCAGTTTATCGGGACAGGGGCCGACGGACACTGAAGCTTTCTTT. It specifies CASSLSGQGPTDTEAFF.

The CDR3 nucleotides read TGCGCCAGCAGCCTCCGGGACAGTATGTTCAATGAGCAGTTCTTC. Residues: CASSLRDSMFNEQFF. V usage is TRBV4-3 and J usage is TRBJ2-1; TRBD1 matches at 7 bases. The CDR3 has 15 residues. CDR1 LGHNA and CDR2 YSLEER come from the germline V gene. V trimming: 4 bases; J trimming: 6 bases; junction bases outside the gene matches: 9.

The chain has TRBV10-3 and TRBJ2-7, with a weak D call TRBD1 (6 bases). Germline CDR1 ENHRY, CDR2 SYGVKD. Trimming took 5 bases from V and 7 from J, leaving 9 bases between them. The CDR3 is 11 residues long. CDR3 DNA sequence: TGTGCCATCAGTTCAGGGGAAGAGCAGTACTTC. This codes for CAISSGEEQYF.

This clone was recorded once. The chain recombines TRBV7-6 with TRBJ1-4; D is possibly TRBD1 (5 bases). Germline CDR1 and CDR2: SGHVS and FNYEAQ. The length of the CDR3 is 14 residues. Trimming took off 4 bases at V and 11 bases at J, with 17 bases between the two ends. CDR3 DNA sequence: TGTGCCAGCAGCTCGAGGCTTGACAGAATCAAACTGTTTTTT. It is translated as CASSSRLDRIKLFF.

Notes on this clone: The same CDR3 arises from other DNA sequences in this sample as well. The gene calls are TRBV29-1 and TRBJ2-7, with D hard to call. Germline loops: CDR1 SQVTM, CDR2 ANQGSEA. V was trimmed by 6 bases and J by 4 bases, leaving 10 bases between them. The CDR3 runs 11 residues. The CDR3 sequence: CSVETGYEQYF. CDR3 bases: TGCAGCGTAGAGACGGGTTACGAGCAGTACTTC.

This clone was seen a single time. The chain has TRBV10-1 and TRBJ2-7; 11 bases map to TRBD2. This CDR3 comprises 15 residues. From germline, CDR1 is WNHNN and CDR2 SYGVQD (reference sequence). J gave up 1 base and V 8 bases, and 7 bases lay outside the gene matches. In DNA form, the CDR3 reads TGCGCCAGCCCCGGGGGACTAGCGGTTTCCTACGAGCAGTACTTC. Protein sequence: CASPGGLAVSYEQYF.

This chain uses TRBV28 with TRBJ1-2, with D perhaps TRBD1 (6 bases). Germline V gives CDR1 MDHEN, CDR2 SYDVKM. V gave up 2 bases and J gave up 7 bases, with 14 bases separating them. CDR3 length: 14 amino acids. The CDR3 region is CASSLSGGMSGYTF. CDR3 nucleotides: TGTGCCAGCAGTTTAAGCGGGGGCATGAGTGGCTACACCTTC.